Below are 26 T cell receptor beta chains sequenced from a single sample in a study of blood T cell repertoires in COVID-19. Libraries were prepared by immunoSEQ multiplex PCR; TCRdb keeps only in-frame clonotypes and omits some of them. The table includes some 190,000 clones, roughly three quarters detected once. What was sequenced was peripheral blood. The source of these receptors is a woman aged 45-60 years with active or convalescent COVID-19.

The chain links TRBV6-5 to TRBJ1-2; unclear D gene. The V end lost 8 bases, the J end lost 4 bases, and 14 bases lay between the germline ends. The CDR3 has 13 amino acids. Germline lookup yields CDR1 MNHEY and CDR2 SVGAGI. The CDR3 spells CASDTQPGYGYTF. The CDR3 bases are TGTGCCAGCGATACACAGCCAGGCTATGGCTACACCTTC.

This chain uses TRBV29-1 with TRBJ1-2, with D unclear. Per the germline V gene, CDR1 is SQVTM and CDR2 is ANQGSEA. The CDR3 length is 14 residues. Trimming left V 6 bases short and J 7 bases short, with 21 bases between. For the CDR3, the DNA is TGCAGCGTGGGAGATCAATTCGGTCGTCGTGGCTACACCTTC. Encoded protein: CSVGDQFGRRGYTF.

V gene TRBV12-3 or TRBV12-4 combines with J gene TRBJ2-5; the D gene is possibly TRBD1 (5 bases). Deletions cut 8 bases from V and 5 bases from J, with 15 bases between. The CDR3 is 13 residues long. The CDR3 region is CASGMINRETQYF. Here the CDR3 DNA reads TGTGCCAGCGGTATGATAAACAGGGAGACCCAGTACTTC.

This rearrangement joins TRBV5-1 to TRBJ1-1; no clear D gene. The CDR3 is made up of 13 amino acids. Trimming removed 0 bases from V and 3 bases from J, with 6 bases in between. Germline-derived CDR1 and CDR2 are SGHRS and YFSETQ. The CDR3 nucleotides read TGCGCCAGCAGCTTGGGAGGCCACACTGAAGCTTTCTTT. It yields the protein CASSLGGHTEAFF.

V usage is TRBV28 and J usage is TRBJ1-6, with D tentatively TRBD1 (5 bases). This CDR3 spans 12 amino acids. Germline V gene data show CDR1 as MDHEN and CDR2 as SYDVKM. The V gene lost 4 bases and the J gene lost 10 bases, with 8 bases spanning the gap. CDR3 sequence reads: CASSSRVSPLHF. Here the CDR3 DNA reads TGTGCCAGCAGTTCCAGGGTGTCACCCCTCCACTTT.

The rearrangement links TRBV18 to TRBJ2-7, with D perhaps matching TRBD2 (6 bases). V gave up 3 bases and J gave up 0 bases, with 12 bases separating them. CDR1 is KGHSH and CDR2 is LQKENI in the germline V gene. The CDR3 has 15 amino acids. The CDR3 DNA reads TGTGCCAGCTCACCCGGGACTTCGAGCTCCTACGAGCAGTACTTC. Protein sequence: CASSPGTSSSYEQYF.

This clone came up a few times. CDR3 sequence reads: CASSQDWGQWDGYTF. As DNA, the CDR3 is TGCGCCAGCAGCCAAGACTGGGGACAATGGGATGGCTACACCTTC. V and J are TRBV4-1 and TRBJ1-2; D perhaps matches TRBD1 (6 bases). V gave up 0 bases and J gave up 6 bases, with 14 bases separating them. This CDR3 is built from 15 residues. Germline V gene sequence: CDR1 MGHRA, CDR2 YSYEKL.

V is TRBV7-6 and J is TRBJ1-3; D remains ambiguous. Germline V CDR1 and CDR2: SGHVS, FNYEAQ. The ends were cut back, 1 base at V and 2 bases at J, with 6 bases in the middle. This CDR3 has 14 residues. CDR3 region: CASSLVSTGNTIYF. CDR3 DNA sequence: TGTGCCAGCAGCTTAGTCTCTACTGGAAACACCATATATTTT.

The CDR3 nucleotides read TGTGCCAGCAGCTCGACAGTCAATGAGCAGTTCTTC. Its translation: CASSSTVNEQFF. V and J are TRBV13 and TRBJ2-1; TRBD1 might be the D (5 bases). Per the germline V gene, CDR1 is PRHDT and CDR2 is FYEKMQ (reference sequence). CDR3 length: 12 residues. V was clipped by 4 bases and J by 6 bases, with 7 bases between them.

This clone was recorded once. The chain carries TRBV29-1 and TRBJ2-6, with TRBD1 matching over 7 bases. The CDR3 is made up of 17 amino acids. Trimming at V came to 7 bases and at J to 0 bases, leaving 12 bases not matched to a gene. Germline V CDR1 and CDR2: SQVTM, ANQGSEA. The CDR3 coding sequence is TGCAGCGCTACGTCAGGGACAGTTCACTCTGGGGCCAACGTCCTGACTTTC. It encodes CSATSGTVHSGANVLTF.

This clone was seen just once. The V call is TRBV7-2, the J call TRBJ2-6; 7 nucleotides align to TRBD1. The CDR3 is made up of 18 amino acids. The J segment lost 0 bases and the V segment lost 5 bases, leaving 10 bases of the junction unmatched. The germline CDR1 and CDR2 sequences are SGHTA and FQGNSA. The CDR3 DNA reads TGTGCCAGCAGCCTACGGGGACAGACAATCTCTGGGGCCAACGTCCTGACTTTC. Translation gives CASSLRGQTISGANVLTF.

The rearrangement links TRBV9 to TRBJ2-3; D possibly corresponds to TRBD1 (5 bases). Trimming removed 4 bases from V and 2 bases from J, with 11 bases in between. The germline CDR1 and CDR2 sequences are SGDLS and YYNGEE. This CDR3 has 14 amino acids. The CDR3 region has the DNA TGTGCCAGCAGCCCAGGGTCGTCCACAGATACGCAGTATTTT. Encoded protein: CASSPGSSTDTQYF.

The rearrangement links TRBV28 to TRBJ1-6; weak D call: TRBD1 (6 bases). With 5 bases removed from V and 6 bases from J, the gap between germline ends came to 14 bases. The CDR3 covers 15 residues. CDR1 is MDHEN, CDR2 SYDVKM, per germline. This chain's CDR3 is CASSLRARGNSPLHF. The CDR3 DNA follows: TGTGCCAGCAGTCTCCGAGCCAGGGGTAATTCACCCCTCCACTTT.

The CDR3 DNA sequence: TGTGCCAGCAGCCCCCTCTCGGGATGGAACACTGAAGCTTTCTTT. Translated: CASSPLSGWNTEAFF. The chain joins TRBV11-2 to TRBJ1-1; D not certain. The germline V gene has CDR1 SGHAT and CDR2 FQNNGV. Trimming left V 5 bases short and J 1 base short, with 14 bases between. This CDR3 region has 15 residues.

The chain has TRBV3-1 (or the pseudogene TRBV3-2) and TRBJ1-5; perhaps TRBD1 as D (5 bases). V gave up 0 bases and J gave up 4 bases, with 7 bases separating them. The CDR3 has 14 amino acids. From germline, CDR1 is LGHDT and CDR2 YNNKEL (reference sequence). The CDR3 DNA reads TGTGCCAGCAGCCAAGATTCAGGGAATCAGCCCCAGCATTTT. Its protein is CASSQDSGNQPQHF.

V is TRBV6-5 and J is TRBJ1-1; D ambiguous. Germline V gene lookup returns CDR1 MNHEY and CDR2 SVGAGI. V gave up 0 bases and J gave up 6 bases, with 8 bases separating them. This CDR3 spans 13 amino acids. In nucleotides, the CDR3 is TGTGCCAGCAGTTACTCGAGGTCCCCTGAAGCTTTCTTT. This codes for CASSYSRSPEAFF.

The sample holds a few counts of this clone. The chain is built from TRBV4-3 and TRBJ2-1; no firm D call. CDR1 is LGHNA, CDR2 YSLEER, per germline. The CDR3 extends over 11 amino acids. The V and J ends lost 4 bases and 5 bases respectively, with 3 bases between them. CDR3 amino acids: CASSRNNEQFF. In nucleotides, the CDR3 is TGCGCCAGCAGCCGTAACAATGAGCAGTTCTTC.

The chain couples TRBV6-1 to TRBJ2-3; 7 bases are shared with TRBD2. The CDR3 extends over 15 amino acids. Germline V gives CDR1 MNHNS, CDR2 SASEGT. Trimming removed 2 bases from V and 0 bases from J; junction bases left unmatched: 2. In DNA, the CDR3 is TGTGCCAGCAGTGAAACTAGCGCGAGCACAGATACGCAGTATTTT. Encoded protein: CASSETSASTDTQYF.

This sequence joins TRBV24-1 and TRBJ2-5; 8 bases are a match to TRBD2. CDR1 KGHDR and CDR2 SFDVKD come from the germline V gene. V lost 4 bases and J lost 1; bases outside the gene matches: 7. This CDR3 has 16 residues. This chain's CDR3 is CATSDPTLAGQETQYF. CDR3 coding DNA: TGTGCCACCAGTGACCCGACCCTAGCGGGCCAAGAGACCCAGTACTTC.

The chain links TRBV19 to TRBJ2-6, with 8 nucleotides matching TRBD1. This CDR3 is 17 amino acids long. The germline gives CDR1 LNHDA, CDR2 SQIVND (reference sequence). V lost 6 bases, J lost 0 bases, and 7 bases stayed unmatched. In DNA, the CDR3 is TGTGCCAGTAGCCGAGGGACAGGCGTCTCTGGGGCCAACGTCCTGACTTTC. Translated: CASSRGTGVSGANVLTF.

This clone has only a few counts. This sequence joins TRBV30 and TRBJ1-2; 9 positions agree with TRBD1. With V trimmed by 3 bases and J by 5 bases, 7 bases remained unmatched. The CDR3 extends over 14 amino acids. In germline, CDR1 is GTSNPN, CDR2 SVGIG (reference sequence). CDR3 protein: CAWRSVGQGYGYTF. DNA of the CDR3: TGTGCCTGGAGGAGCGTCGGACAGGGGTATGGCTACACCTTC. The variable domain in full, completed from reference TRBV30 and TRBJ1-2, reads SQTIHQWPATLVQPVGSPLSLECTVEGTSNPNLYWYRQAAGRGLQLLFYSVGIGQISSEVPQNLSASRPQDRQFILSSKKLLLSDSGFYLCAWRSVGQGYGYTFGSGTRLTVV.

For the CDR3, the DNA is TGTGCCAGCAGCGCCCTTGGGACTAGCGGCAATGAGCAGTTCTTC. It is translated as CASSALGTSGNEQFF. This chain connects TRBV9 to TRBJ2-1, with 11 bases identical to TRBD2. V shed 3 bases and J 6 bases; nucleotides not matched to a gene: 5. CDR1 SGDLS and CDR2 YYNGEE come from the germline V gene. The CDR3 sequence is 15 residues long.

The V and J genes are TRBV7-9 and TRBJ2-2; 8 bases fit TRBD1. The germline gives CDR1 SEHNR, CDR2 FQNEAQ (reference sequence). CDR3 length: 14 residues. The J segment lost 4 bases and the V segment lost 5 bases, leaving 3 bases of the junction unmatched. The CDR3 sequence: CASSTTGATGELFF. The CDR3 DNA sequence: TGTGCCAGCAGCACGACAGGGGCCACCGGGGAGCTGTTTTTT.

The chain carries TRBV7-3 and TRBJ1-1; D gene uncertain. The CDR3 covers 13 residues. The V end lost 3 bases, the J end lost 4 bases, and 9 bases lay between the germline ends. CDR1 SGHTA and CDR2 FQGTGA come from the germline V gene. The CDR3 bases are TGTGCCAGCAGCTTCTCGGGTACCACTGAAGCTTTCTTT. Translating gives CASSFSGTTEAFF.

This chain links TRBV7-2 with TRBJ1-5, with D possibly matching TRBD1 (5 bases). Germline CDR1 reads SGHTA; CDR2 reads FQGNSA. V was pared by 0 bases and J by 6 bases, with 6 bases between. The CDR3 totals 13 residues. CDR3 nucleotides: TGTGCCAGCAGCTTAGCCACAGGTCAGCCCCAGCATTTT. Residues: CASSLATGQPQHF.

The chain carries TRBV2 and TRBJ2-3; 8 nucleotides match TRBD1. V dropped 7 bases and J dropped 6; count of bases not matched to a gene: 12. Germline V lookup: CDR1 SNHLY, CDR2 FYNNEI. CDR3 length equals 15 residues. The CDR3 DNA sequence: TGTGCCAGCAATTTCGACAGGGGCTCGGGGGATACGCAGTATTTT. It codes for CASNFDRGSGDTQYF.